This T cell receptor (beta chain) was recovered during a study of blood T cell repertoires in COVID-19. The overall study: Donors in the United States, Italy and Spain gave samples during acute or convalescent COVID-19.

TCRdb's copy holds only in-frame clones and misses some; the assay was immunoSEQ multiplex PCR. The repertoire consists of around 300,000 clones, with around 90% occurring once and the leading ten covering roughly 2.2%. CDR1 is MNHEY, CDR2 SMNVEV, per germline (reference sequence). CDR3 length: 15 residues. The V and J ends lost 4 bases and 4 bases, in that order; junction bases with no gene match: 4. Sequencing input: peripheral blood. V usage is TRBV27 and J usage is TRBJ1-5; 10 bases align to TRBD1. The sequence was collected from a man aged 45-60 years with acute or convalescent COVID-19. The CDR3 DNA sequence: TGTGCCAGCAGTTCGGGACAGGGGATAAATCAGCCCCAGCATTTT. This translates into CASSSGQGINQPQHF.